This TCR beta chain was obtained from a study of identical twins. This CDR3 spans 13 amino acids. Losses at the gene ends were 8 bases for V and 4 bases for J; bases not matched to a gene: 5. The V gene's germline CDR1 is SGHDT and CDR2 YYEEEE. TCRdb passed the 5' RACE reads through MiXCR, listing each CDR3 protein once. The sample has 200,000 or so distinct CDR3 sequences, around 6.9% seen once. This sample was shared with a second study, whose subject was yellow fever vaccine responses in identical twins.

Sequenced input: memory (CD45RO+) T cells sorted from blood. This receptor was identified in a woman under 30 in good health. The chain joins TRBV5-6 to TRBJ2-1; 8 positions agree with TRBD2. The CDR3 nucleotides are TGTGCCAGTCAACTAGCGGAGTACAATGAGCAGTTCTTC. Translating gives CASQLAEYNEQFF.